Following are 6 T cell receptor beta chains from one sample sequenced in a study of response to subunit inactivated influenza vaccine. One entry per CDR3 protein results from TCRdb running MiXCR on the RT-PCR reads. The data show more than 700,000 distinct CDR3 sequences, 21% seen once. The specimen comprised PBMCs from blood, sampled 5 days after vaccination. The origin of the receptors is a man in his forties or fifties who received an inactivated influenza vaccine.

This chain links TRBV11-2 with TRBJ2-5, with D possibly being TRBD2 (6 bases). Between the trimmed V and J ends, which lost 4 bases and 5 bases, there was a span of 17 bases. This CDR3 comprises 15 residues. The germline CDR1 and CDR2 sequences are SGHAT and FQNNGV. The CDR3 reads CASSWRVGWEETQYF. CDR3 DNA sequence: TGTGCCAGCAGCTGGAGGGTGGGATGGGAGGAGACCCAGTACTTC.

This clonotype was seen once. The V call is TRBV20-1, the J call TRBJ2-1; D gene ambiguous. The CDR3 sequence is 11 residues long. CDR1 is DFQATT, CDR2 SNEGSKA, per germline (reference sequence). V dropped 6 bases and J dropped 5 bases, with 8 bases sitting between them. This CDR3 is CSAPRDNEQFF. Here the CDR3 DNA reads TGCAGTGCCCCCAGAGACAATGAGCAGTTCTTC.

This clonotype occurred a few times. The chain links TRBV7-2 to TRBJ2-3; no clear D gene. Per germline, CDR1 SGHTA and CDR2 FQGNSA. Between the trimmed V and J ends, which lost 1 base and 5 bases, there was a span of 13 bases. The CDR3 runs 15 residues. The CDR3 DNA follows: TGTGCCAGCAGCTTAGGACTGGCATCACTAGATACGCAGTATTTT. Protein product: CASSLGLASLDTQYF.

This sequence joins TRBV5-1 and TRBJ2-5, with D perhaps TRBD2 (5 bases). V lost 7 bases, J lost 5 bases, and 15 bases lay in between. CDR3 length: 13 amino acids. CDR1 and CDR2 (germline): SGHRS, YFSETQ. CDR3 DNA: TGCGCCAGCCTGAATCGGGGAGAGGAGACCCAGTACTTC. Its protein product is CASLNRGEETQYF.

The CDR3 loop reads CSAISVAGGVDTQYF. CDR3 bases: TGCAGTGCTATCTCTGTAGCGGGGGGGGTAGATACGCAGTATTTT. The V and J genes are TRBV20-1 and TRBJ2-3; TRBD2 matches 11 bases. V trimming: 4 bases; J trimming: 5 bases; junction bases outside the gene matches: 8. The CDR3 is 15 residues long. Germline CDR1 DFQATT, CDR2 SNEGSKA (reference sequence).

J is TRBJ2-7 and V is TRBV7-8; D ambiguous. V was shortened by 5 bases and J by 3 bases, with 26 bases between the two germline ends. The CDR3 has 18 residues. Germline values: CDR1 SGHVS, CDR2 FQNEAQ. The CDR3 loop is CASSPRSPSRAINYEQYF. CDR3 nucleotides: TGTGCCAGCAGCCCTAGGTCGCCAAGTCGGGCGATAAACTACGAGCAGTACTTC.